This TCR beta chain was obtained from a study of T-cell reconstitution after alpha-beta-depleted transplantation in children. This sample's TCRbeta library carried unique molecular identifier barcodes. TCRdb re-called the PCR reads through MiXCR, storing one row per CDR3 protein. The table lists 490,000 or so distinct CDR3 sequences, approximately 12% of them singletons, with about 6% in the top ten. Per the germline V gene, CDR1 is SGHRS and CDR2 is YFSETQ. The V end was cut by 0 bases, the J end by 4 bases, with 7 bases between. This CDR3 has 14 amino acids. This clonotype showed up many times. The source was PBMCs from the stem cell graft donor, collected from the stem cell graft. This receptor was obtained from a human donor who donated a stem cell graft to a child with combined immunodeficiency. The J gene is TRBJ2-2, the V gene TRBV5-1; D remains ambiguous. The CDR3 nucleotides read TGCGCCAGCAGCTTGGGTCGGTTCACCGGGGAGCTGTTTTTT. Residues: CASSLGRFTGELFF. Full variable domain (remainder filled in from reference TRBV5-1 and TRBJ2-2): KAGVTQTPRYLIKTRGQQVTLSCSPISGHRSVSWYQQTPGQGLQFLFEYFSETQRNKGNFPGRFSGRQFSNSRSEMNVSTLELGDSALYLCASSLGRFTGELFFGEGSRLTVL.